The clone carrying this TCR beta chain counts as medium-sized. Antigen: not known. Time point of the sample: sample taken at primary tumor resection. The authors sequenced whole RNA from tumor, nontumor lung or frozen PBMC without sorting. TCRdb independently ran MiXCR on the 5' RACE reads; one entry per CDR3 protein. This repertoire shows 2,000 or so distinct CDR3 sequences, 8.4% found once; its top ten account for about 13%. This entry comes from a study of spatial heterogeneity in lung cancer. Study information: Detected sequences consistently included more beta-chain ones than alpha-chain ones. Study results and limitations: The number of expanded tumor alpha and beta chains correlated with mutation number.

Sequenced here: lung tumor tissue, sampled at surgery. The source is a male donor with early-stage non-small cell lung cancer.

CDR3 protein: CASSPRGNTIYF. CDR3 DNA: TGTGCCAGCAGCCCGCGGGGAAACACCATATATTTT. This chain connects TRBV11-2 to TRBJ1-3; D call uncertain. Germline CDR1 is SGHAT and CDR2 is FQNNGV. CDR3 length equals 12 residues. V lost 5 bases and J 4 bases, leaving 6 bases between the germline ends.